This T cell receptor (beta chain) was sequenced for a study of CD8 T cells in ankylosing spondylitis. Study-wide results and caveats: Before this, some motif variants had been reported in reactive arthritis synovial fluid and blood. There was reportedly significant enrichment of clones that were disease-linked in matched ankylosing spondylitis synovial fluid. Peripheral blood held disease-linked clones only at relatively low frequency, and these were CD8+.

There are many counts of this clonotype. Its target is unknown. Germline assignment: CDR1 SGHRS and CDR2 YFSETQ. Trimming cost V 3 bases and J 3 bases; bases outside gene matches: 3. The CDR3 spans 15 residues. A single record per CDR3 protein comes from TCRdb applying MiXCR to the 5' RACE reads. The sample records around 330,000 distinct CDR3 sequences, around 10% being singletons. The chain links TRBV5-1 to TRBJ2-1; 10 bases match TRBD2. Sequences were obtained from blood, either unsorted or a sorted T cell fraction (not recorded which). The TCR was taken from a female donor with ankylosing spondylitis or in good health (not recorded which). The CDR3 DNA reads as TGCGCCAGCAGCTCCTTAGCGGGAGGCTACAATGAGCAGTTCTTC. Translation: CASSSLAGGYNEQFF.